This paragraph covers one T cell receptor beta chain sequence. Random hexamers were used to reverse transcribe an amount of about 0.45 to 1 ug RNA. TCRdb re-derived calls from the immunoSEQ multiplex PCR reads in MiXCR, one entry per CDR3 protein. Of around 200,000 distinct CDR3 sequences listed, 85% to 95% are singletons. The data stem from a study of CD8 T cells in Susac syndrome. Study information: Active disease was present in about 6 of the sequenced Susac syndrome patients, and remission in under 10.

Germline V CDR1 and CDR2: SGHNT, YYREEE (reference sequence). V was clipped by 5 bases and J by 2 bases; unmatched bases: 9. The CDR3 length is 15 residues. The TCR originated in a human donor with Susac syndrome. V usage is TRBV5-4 and J usage is TRBJ2-7; 8 positions agree with TRBD1. Sequencing was performed on CD4+ T cells from PBMCs. In DNA, the CDR3 is TGTGCCAGCAGTTCCCCCGGGACAGGAACCTACGAGCAGTACTTC. It is translated as CASSSPGTGTYEQYF.